The following is a T cell receptor (beta chain) sequence with its context. Its antigen is not yet known. Per-base qualities were not stored, and no clone one base away is much larger. The germline V gene supplies CDR1 SGDLS and CDR2 YYNGEE. Reading from cysteine to phenylalanine, the CDR3 counts 17 amino acids. Just CDR3 DNA is preserved here, 51 bases in frame from base 1. V loses 2 bases at its end and J loses 3 bases; junction bases beyond the gene matches: 13. The CDR3 regions of human TCRbeta chains were subjected to immunosequencing. As for how the authors treated the data: TCRs in the repertoires were matched against a reference library of SARS-CoV-2-specific TCRs that had been generated with the MIRA antigen-specificity platform. Breadth meant the fraction of unique TCRs that were SARS-CoV-2-associated, whereas depth meant the fraction of total T cells that were SARS-CoV-2-associated. Using the MIRA data, each spike-specific TCR was assigned both to the spike region to which the TCR was reactive and to a CD4 or CD8 class. Log10-transformed breadth and depth values were compared by one-way ANOVA with Sidak's multiple comparisons tests. In TCRdb, the immuneACCESS table is reduced to in-frame sequences with V and J assigned. These tables do not hold every clone; where another copy was compared, an unresolved V gene accounts for under half, and the others remain unexplained. Clone size and V and J calls were adopted from that table, with D and trimming inferred from the DNA. The sample table shows about 64,000 clones, and 80% are seen once. The ten biggest clones cover over 11% of the sample.

This specimen's time point label, per the study, means: about 28 days (+/-7) after the second vaccine dose. AZD1222 recipients given second doses at about 4 weeks or at about 12 weeks were pooled, since spike-specific TCR depth and breadth were not found to differ between the two schedules. Vaccinee samples were obtained from the UK trials COV001 and COV002, which included a single-blind randomized controlled phase 2/3 trial of AZD1222 (ChAdOx1 nCoV-19) in healthy adults. Trial participant PBMC samples were collected at day 0 and day 28 after the second dose for TCRbeta chain sequencing. This sample is part of a study of T cell responses to AZD1222 COVID-19 vaccine (TCRdb year 2021). In the study overall: TCR sequencing was performed for approximately 240 trial participants, of whom some 200 were given two doses of AZD1222 and 26 were given two doses of MenACWY control vaccine. Trial participants were enrolled into age subgroups of 18-55, 56-69 and 70-plus years, which contained 148, 28 and 57 TCR-sequenced participants, respectively.

Broader findings and caveats from the paper: Most participants were white British and females outnumbered males, and the authors suggested that clonal diversity may have been underestimated. Because no samples from the day 14 peak response were available, repertoires could be characterized only after the peak T cell response. Conclusions about previously exposed vaccinees are limited because only five to seven AZD1222 recipients were SARS-CoV-2 seropositive at baseline. Vaccine-associated CD4 TCRs spanned the whole spike protein, with dominant responses in regions 160-218 and 743-854. After two AZD1222 doses, spike-specific TCR breadth and depth were significantly higher than at day 0 and than in MenACWY recipients. In the small 56-69-year group, the increase in depth fell short of significance, most likely because of low power. Epitopes outside the regions mutated in the B.1.351 and B.1.1.7 variants were reportedly recognized by nearly half of the unique spike-specific TCRs.

This specimen consisted of peripheral blood, obtained 28 days after the second AZD1222 dose. The TCR comes from an adult who received the AZD1222 COVID-19 vaccine. The chain joins TRBV9 to TRBJ1-2, with TRBD1 identical over 7 junction bases. CDR3 reads: CASSVGTAHRLDYGYTF. The sequence in DNA is TGTGCCAGCAGCGTCGGGACAGCCCATAGGCTTGACTATGGCTACACCTTC.